Each of the 2 T cell receptor beta chains below was sequenced from the same sample in a study of blood T cell repertoires in COVID-19 (dated by TCRdb to between 2020 and 2021). Library preparation was by the immunoSEQ multiplex PCR assay. In its TCRdb copy, this immuneACCESS table keeps in-frame sequences only and misses some clones. Where compared with another copy, unresolved V genes explain less than half of these, and the others have no known cause. The sample yields 150,000 or so clones; roughly 90% were counted once. The top ten constitute 6.6% of the sample. Sample: PBMCs or T cells enriched from blood (not recorded which). Receptor source: a woman in her forties or fifties who had recovered from COVID-19.

J is TRBJ2-7 and V is TRBV7-2; perhaps TRBD1 as D (6 bases). Trimming cost V 1 base and J 0 bases, with 13 bases left between them. Germline V gene data show CDR1 as SGHTA and CDR2 as FQGNSA. The CDR3 spans 16 residues. The CDR3 spells CASSLEGVGGSYEQYF. Written as DNA, the CDR3 is TGTGCCAGCAGCTTAGAGGGGGTAGGGGGCTCCTACGAGCAGTACTTC.

The genes are TRBV7-3 and TRBJ2-3; perhaps TRBD2 as D (5 bases). CDR3 length: 15 amino acids. Per germline, CDR1 SGHTA and CDR2 FQGTGA. With 3 bases removed from V and 3 bases from J, the gap between germline ends came to 13 bases. The CDR3 DNA reads TGTGCCAGCAGCTTGGTGGGGTCGGGGACAGATACGCAGTATTTT. Translation: CASSLVGSGTDTQYF.